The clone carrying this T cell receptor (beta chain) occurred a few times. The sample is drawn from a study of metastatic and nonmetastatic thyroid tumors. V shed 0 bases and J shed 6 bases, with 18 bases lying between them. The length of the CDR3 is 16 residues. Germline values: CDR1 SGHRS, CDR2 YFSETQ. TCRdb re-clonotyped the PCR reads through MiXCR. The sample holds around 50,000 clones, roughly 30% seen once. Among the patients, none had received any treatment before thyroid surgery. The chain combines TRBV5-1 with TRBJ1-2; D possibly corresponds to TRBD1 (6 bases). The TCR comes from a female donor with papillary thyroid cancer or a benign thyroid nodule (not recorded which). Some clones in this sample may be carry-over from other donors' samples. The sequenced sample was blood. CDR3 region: CASSLAVGQPSNGYTF. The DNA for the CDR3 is TGCGCCAGCAGCTTGGCCGTAGGACAGCCTTCGAATGGCTACACCTTC.